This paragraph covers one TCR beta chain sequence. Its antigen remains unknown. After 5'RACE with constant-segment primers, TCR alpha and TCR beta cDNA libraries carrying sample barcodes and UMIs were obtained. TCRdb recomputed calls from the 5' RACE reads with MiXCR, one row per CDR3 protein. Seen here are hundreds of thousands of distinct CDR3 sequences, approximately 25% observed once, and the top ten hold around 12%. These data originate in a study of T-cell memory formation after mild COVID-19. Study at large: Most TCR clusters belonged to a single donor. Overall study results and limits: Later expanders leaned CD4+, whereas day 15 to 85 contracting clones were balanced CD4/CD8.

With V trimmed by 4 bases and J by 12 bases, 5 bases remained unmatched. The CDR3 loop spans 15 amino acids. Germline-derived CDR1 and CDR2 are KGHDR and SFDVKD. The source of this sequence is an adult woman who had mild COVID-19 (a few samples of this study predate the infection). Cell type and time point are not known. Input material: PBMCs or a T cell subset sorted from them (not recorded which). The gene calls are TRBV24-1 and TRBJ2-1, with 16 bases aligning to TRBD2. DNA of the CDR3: TGTGCCACCAGTGACCCGGGACTAGCGGGAGGGGGGCAGTTCTTC. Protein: CATSDPGLAGGGQFF.